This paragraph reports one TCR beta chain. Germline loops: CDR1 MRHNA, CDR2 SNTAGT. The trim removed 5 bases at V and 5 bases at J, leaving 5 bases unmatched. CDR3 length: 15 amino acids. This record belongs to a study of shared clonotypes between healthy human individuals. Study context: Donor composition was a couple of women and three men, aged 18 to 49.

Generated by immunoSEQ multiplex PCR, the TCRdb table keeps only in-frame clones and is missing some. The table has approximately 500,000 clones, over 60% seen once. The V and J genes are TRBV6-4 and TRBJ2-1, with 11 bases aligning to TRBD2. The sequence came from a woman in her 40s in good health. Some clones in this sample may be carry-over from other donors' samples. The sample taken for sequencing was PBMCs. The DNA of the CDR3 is TGTGCCAGCAGTCTTCTAGCGGGAGGTAACAATGAGCAGTTCTTC. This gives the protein CASSLLAGGNNEQFF.